Below are 20 T cell receptor beta chains sequenced from a single sample in a study of T-cell memory formation after mild COVID-19. TCRdb independently ran MiXCR on the 5' RACE reads; one entry per CDR3 protein. The repertoire holds 350,000 to 500,000 distinct CDR3 sequences, with about 20% as singletons. The specimen sequenced was PBMCs or a T cell subset sorted from them (not recorded which). Source of these receptors: a man between 18 and 35 years old who had mild COVID-19 (a few samples of this study predate the infection). Cell type and time point are not known.

This clonotype occurred many times. The chain has TRBV6-2 or TRBV6-3 and TRBJ2-2, with unresolved D. Trimming cost V 4 bases and J 6 bases, with 18 bases left between them. The CDR3 loop spans 16 amino acids. From germline, CDR1 is MNHEY and CDR2 SVGEGT. This CDR3 is CASSLGIPWEPGELFF. In nucleotides, the CDR3 is TGTGCCAGCAGTTTGGGGATCCCTTGGGAACCCGGGGAGCTGTTTTTT.

This clonotype has at least ten counts. CDR3 amino acids: CSVGEWRGGGDTQYF. The CDR3 DNA reads as TGCAGCGTTGGTGAATGGCGGGGAGGGGGCGATACGCAGTATTTT. This chain connects TRBV29-1 to TRBJ2-3; D is perhaps TRBD1 or TRBD2 (7 bases each). The length of the CDR3 is 15 residues. Germline V gives CDR1 SQVTM, CDR2 ANQGSEA. Between the trimmed V and J ends, which lost 4 bases and 6 bases, there was a span of 20 bases.

In its sample, this clonotype was seen many times. The chain carries TRBV27 and TRBJ2-5, with D perhaps being TRBD1 or TRBD2 (5 bases each). Germline V gene sequence: CDR1 MNHEY, CDR2 SMNVEV (reference sequence). This CDR3 comprises 15 residues. V lost 5 bases to trimming and J lost 3 bases, with 16 bases between them. The CDR3 loop reads CASSSRRDLEETQYF. DNA of the CDR3: TGTGCCAGCAGTAGCCGCCGGGACCTCGAAGAGACCCAGTACTTC.

The sample holds a few counts of this clonotype. The chain joins TRBV7-8 to TRBJ2-6; the D gene is possibly TRBD1 (5 bases). There are 14 residues in the CDR3. Germline V gives CDR1 SGHVS, CDR2 FQNEAQ. V lost 4 bases to trimming and J lost 2 bases, with 6 bases between them. The CDR3 region is CASSSTAGANVLTF. The CDR3, as DNA: TGTGCCAGCAGCTCGACAGCTGGGGCCAACGTCCTGACTTTC.

This clonotype turned up a few times. The genes are TRBV3-1 and TRBJ1-5, with a possible D match to TRBD1 (5 bases). V was pared by 0 bases and J by 15 bases, with 12 bases between. Per germline, CDR1 LGHDT and CDR2 YNNKEL (reference sequence). The CDR3 length is 12 residues. The CDR3 nucleotides are TGTGCCAGCAGCCAAGATTTTCGGAGGGGGCATTTT. Translated, it gives CASSQDFRRGHF.

The chain joins TRBV7-2 to TRBJ2-7; a weak D match, TRBD2 (6 bases). V was clipped by 4 bases and J by 2 bases, with 12 bases between them. The CDR3 contains 14 residues. CDR1 and CDR2 from the germline V gene are SGHTA and FQGNSA. The CDR3 sequence is CASSYGPGAYEQYF. Written as DNA, the CDR3 is TGTGCCAGCAGCTACGGCCCGGGGGCCTACGAGCAGTACTTC.

A few counts support this clonotype. The chain couples TRBV18 to TRBJ1-1; 7 positions agree with TRBD1. From germline, CDR1 is KGHSH and CDR2 LQKENI. The trim removed 3 bases at V and 3 bases at J, leaving 4 bases unmatched. CDR3 size: 14 residues. In DNA, the CDR3 is TGTGCCAGCTCACCTCGACAGGGAGACACTGAAGCTTTCTTT. This encodes CASSPRQGDTEAFF.

This clonotype was seen a few times. The chain combines TRBV6-5 with TRBJ1-1; no clear D. Trimming removed 6 bases at V and 1 base at J, with 18 bases between. CDR3 length: 16 residues. Germline lookup yields CDR1 MNHEY and CDR2 SVGAGI. The CDR3 nucleotides read TGTGCCAGCAGCCCTCTTGGTTCCGTAGGGAACACTGAAGCTTTCTTT. Protein sequence: CASSPLGSVGNTEAFF.

Details on this clonotype: A much larger clone differs by one base, so this may be a read error. The chain carries TRBV6-5 and TRBJ2-2, with D hard to call. The CDR3 sequence is 13 residues long. Trimming pared 6 bases from V and 0 bases from J, leaving 5 bases between. CDR1 MNHEY and CDR2 SVGAGI come from the germline V gene. The CDR3 DNA is TGTGCCAGCAGGTTCACGAACACCGGGGAGCTGTTTTTT. It yields the protein CASRFTNTGELFF.

In this sample, this clonotype turned up many times. V is TRBV12-3 or TRBV12-4 and J is TRBJ2-2, with unresolved D. The CDR3 spans 11 residues. The V end was cut by 9 bases, the J end by 5 bases, with 7 bases between. The CDR3 DNA follows: TGTGCCAGTAGGGATACCGGGGAGCTGTTTTTT. Residues: CASRDTGELFF.

In its sample, this clonotype was seen a few times. The chain has TRBV5-1 and TRBJ2-7; 9 bases match TRBD1. After removal of 0 bases from V and 2 bases from J, the junction contained 0 bases not matched to a gene. Per germline, CDR1 SGHRS and CDR2 YFSETQ. The CDR3 consists of 14 residues. CDR3: CASSLGTGAYEQYV. The CDR3 DNA reads TGCGCCAGCAGCTTGGGGACAGGGGCCTACGAGCAGTACGTC.

This clonotype was observed a few times. The CDR3 protein is CASSPLQVGETQYF. In DNA form, the CDR3 reads TGCGCCAGCAGCCCACTCCAGGTGGGAGAGACCCAGTACTTC. The chain has TRBV5-1 and TRBJ2-5; D is unresolved. Germline V gene lookup returns CDR1 SGHRS and CDR2 YFSETQ. The germline V and J ends were trimmed by 4 bases and 4 bases, with 14 bases remaining between them. This CDR3 region has 14 residues.

This CDR3 reads CASSESERETDTQYF. Written as DNA, the CDR3 is TGCGCCAGCAGTGAGTCGGAGCGGGAGACAGATACGCAGTATTTT. This rearrangement joins TRBV10-1 to TRBJ2-3, with 8 nucleotides matching TRBD2. Trimming at V came to 0 bases and at J to 3 bases, leaving 2 bases not matched to a gene. The CDR3 spans 15 residues. Germline CDR1 reads WNHNN; CDR2 reads SYGVQD (reference sequence).

J is TRBJ2-7 and V is TRBV21-1; the table names TRBD2, a call not compared with the DNA. TRBV21-1 represents a pseudogene. The CDR3 has 21 amino acids. The CDR3 sequence: CASSKAPDLAGEYHYVYEQYV. The CDR3, as DNA: TGTGCCAGCAGCAAAGCCCCAGATCTAGCGGGGGAATACCATTACGTCTACGAGCAGTACGTC.

The table lists this clonotype with a few counts. The CDR3 loop reads CASSPGFGTDTQYF. The CDR3 DNA is TGTGCCAGCAGCCCAGGGTTTGGCACAGATACGCAGTATTTT. V usage is TRBV7-6 and J usage is TRBJ2-3; a possible D gene is TRBD1 (5 bases). CDR1 SGHVS and CDR2 FNYEAQ come from the germline V gene. CDR3 length: 14 amino acids. V gave up 5 bases and J gave up 1 base, with 10 bases separating them. The full variable domain, in which reference TRBV7-6 and TRBJ2-3 provide the parts outside the CDR3, is GAGVSQSPRYKVTKRGQDVALRCDPISGHVSLYWYRQALGQGPEFLTYFNYEAQQDKSGLPNDRFSAERPEGSISTLTIQRTEQRDSAMYRCASSPGFGTDTQYFGPGTRLTVL.

The chain is built from TRBV7-2 and TRBJ2-5; 16 bases match TRBD2. The CDR3 runs to 18 residues. Looked up from germline, CDR1 is SGHTA and CDR2 is FQGNSA. J was trimmed by 2 bases and V by 5 bases; bases with no gene match: 8. The CDR3 DNA reads as TGTGCCAGCAGCGGCGGGACTAGCGGGGGGGCCGGGCAAGAGACCCAGTACTTC. This translates into CASSGGTSGGAGQETQYF.

This clonotype was seen a few times. This chain connects TRBV6-5 to TRBJ2-2; D could derive from TRBD1 or TRBD2 (5 bases each). The CDR3 covers 16 residues. CDR1 MNHEY and CDR2 SVGAGI come from the germline V gene. V dropped 2 bases and J dropped 4 bases, with 14 bases sitting between them. The CDR3 region is CASSYPRGGVTGELFF. Here the CDR3 DNA reads TGTGCCAGCAGTTACCCGAGGGGTGGGGTCACCGGGGAGCTGTTTTTT.

This chain connects TRBV6-2 or TRBV6-3 to TRBJ1-5; 10 bases map to TRBD1. J was trimmed by 4 bases and V by 6 bases; bases with no gene match: 15. Germline CDR1 is MNHEY and CDR2 is SVGEGT. The CDR3 sequence is 18 residues long. This chain's CDR3 is CASSLEAGTGAWNQPQHF. The CDR3 DNA reads as TGTGCCAGCAGCCTTGAGGCCGGGACAGGGGCTTGGAATCAGCCCCAGCATTTT.

This clonotype has just a few counts. The CDR3 DNA is TGTGCCAGCACGGCCCTGGGGCAAAACTATGGCTACACCTTC. Translation: CASTALGQNYGYTF. The gene calls are TRBV7-2 and TRBJ1-2, with D possibly being TRBD1 (5 bases). Trimming pared 7 bases from V and 2 bases from J, leaving 14 bases between. The CDR3 covers 14 residues. The germline V gene encodes CDR1 SGHTA and CDR2 FQGNSA.

The CDR3, as DNA: TGCAGTGCTAGTTTTACGAACACCGGGGAGCTGTTTTTT. This encodes CSASFTNTGELFF. The chain employs TRBV20-1 and TRBJ2-2; D gene unclear. CDR3 length equals 13 residues. Germline V gene lookup returns CDR1 DFQATT and CDR2 SNEGSKA (reference sequence). V lost 3 bases and J 0 bases, leaving 5 bases between the germline ends.